What follows describes a single TCR beta chain. The record originates from a study of blood T cell repertoires in COVID-19. At the level of the study: Acute and convalescent COVID-19 samples came from the United States, Italy and Spain.

The age range of participants was 18 to 89 years, with residence in under 25 US areas. CDR3 size: 13 residues. In germline, CDR1 is GTSNPN, CDR2 SVGIG (reference sequence). V lost 3 bases, J lost 3 bases, and 9 bases lay in between. Source study methods: For nucleated cells, counts were estimated from reference gene primer amplification. Assay: immunoSEQ multiplex PCR; the TCRdb copy retains only in-frame clones and omits some. The DNA was the basis for D and trimming; V, J and clone size are from that table. The sample consists of a few hundred thousand clones, approximately 92% of them appearing once.

The sequence was obtained from a man aged 18 to 30 who had recovered from COVID-19. Input material: PBMCs or T cells enriched from blood (not recorded which). This chain joins TRBV30 and TRBJ2-1; D may be TRBD2 (5 bases). The DNA for the CDR3 is TGTGCCTGGAGACCGGGAAACTACAATGAGCAGTTCTTC. This encodes CAWRPGNYNEQFF.